This is a list of T cell receptor beta chains from one sample in a study of OX40 agonist ivuxolimab in advanced cancers. Assay used: immunoSEQ multiplex PCR; TCRdb lists only in-frame clones, some missing. This sample yields tens of thousands of clones, of which about 93% are seen a single time; approximately 0.41% belongs to the top ten. The input for sequencing was CD4+ or CD8+ T cells sorted from blood, taken in a trial of the OX40 agonist ivuxolimab. These TCRs come from an adult with an advanced solid tumor such as melanoma, head and neck, liver or kidney cancer. The CDR3 runs from the conserved cysteine through the conserved F or W. The order of the fields is V gene, J gene, clone size, CDR3 protein. A row's size may be missing; if present it is once, few, many or a size class.

>TRBV11-3|TRBJ2-5|NA
CASSPSGGRGRETQYF
>TRBV11-3|TRBJ2-7|NA
CASSLDLGGREIYEQYF
>TRBV19|TRBJ2-2|NA
CASSPPGLGAAGELFF
>TRBV5-1|TRBJ2-7|NA
CASGPGLITYEQYF
>TRBV30|TRBJ1-1|NA
CARHTEAFF
>TRBV6-1|TRBJ2-7|NA
CASSESGQVTYEQYF
>TRBV27|TRBJ1-6|once
CASSLQGYNSPLHF
>TRBV19|TRBJ1-5|NA
CASSPGAGWQPQHF
>TRBV11-3|TRBJ1-2|NA
CASSLEQRYGYTF
>TRBV15|TRBJ1-1|NA
CATSRGGRQPMDTEAFF
>TRBV10-1|TRBJ2-1|few
CASRPTPWDFTMKQFF
>TRBV4-3|TRBJ1-1|NA
CASSQGWELNTEAFF
>TRBV19|TRBJ1-2|NA
CASRATGDPYGYTF
>TRBV7-6|TRBJ2-5|NA
CASSLAVYREGRETQYF
>TRBV7-2|TRBJ2-5|NA
CASTLAGGGETQYF
>TRBV28|TRBJ2-5|NA
CASSLPARQETQYF
>TRBV4-1|TRBJ2-1|NA
CASSQLVGLTYNEQFF
>TRBV5-4|TRBJ1-5|NA
CASSLGGGPNQPQHF
>TRBV19|TRBJ2-4|NA
CASSTAGFGPYKNIQYF
>TRBV4-1|TRBJ2-3|NA
CASSQDRDSLRTDTQYF
>TRBV2|TRBJ2-3|NA
CASTLLGVGIGDTQYF
>TRBV28|TRBJ1-2|NA
CASSQTGRGGYTF
>TRBV30|TRBJ2-5|NA
CAWSVSGETQYF
>TRBV6-1|TRBJ2-6|NA
CASSETAGSGANVLTF
>TRBV19|TRBJ2-7|NA
CASSNRGAMGYEQYF
>TRBV5-1|TRBJ2-5|NA
CASSLDSLPSETQYF
>TRBV27|TRBJ2-2|NA
CASSLFLAGGNTGELFF
>TRBV5-5|TRBJ1-6|NA
CASSLEGQPNSPLHF
>TRBV2|TRBJ2-7|NA
CASSETGVSYEQYF
>TRBV6-4|TRBJ1-1|NA
CASSEGMNTEAFF
>TRBV11-3|TRBJ2-2|NA
CASSSLRTTNTGELFF
>TRBV11-2|TRBJ1-1|NA
CASSRQGLHANTEAFF
>TRBV28|TRBJ1-2|NA
CASSADSYTF
>TRBV28|TRBJ1-5|NA
CASSILGTTNQPQHF
>TRBV6-1|TRBJ2-7|NA
CASSEVAGVTYEQYF
>TRBV10-3|TRBJ1-2|NA
CAISGAGQDVYGYTF
>TRBV4-2|TRBJ1-6|NA
CASSPTQYNSPLHF
>TRBV5-6|TRBJ2-5|NA
CASSLRGTQGQETQYF
>TRBV2|TRBJ1-1|NA
CASSAEQNTEAFF
>TRBV6-1|TRBJ1-2|few
CASDPGQGTRGYTF
>TRBV9|TRBJ2-7|few
CASSVAGTSGYEQYF
>TRBV15|TRBJ2-1|NA
CATSRARGLAGGIEQFF
>TRBV30|TRBJ1-2|NA
CAWSGGTYGYTF
>TRBV6-1|TRBJ2-7|NA
CASSGGESFGPNEQYF
>TRBV11-3|TRBJ1-4|once
CASSLGDRVTNEKLFF
>TRBV5-1|TRBJ1-4|NA
CASSPGGGSTNEKLFF
>TRBV28|TRBJ2-5|once
CASTQTPEGETQYF
>TRBV27|TRBJ2-5|NA
CATGRGRRETQYF
>TRBV2|TRBJ2-7|few
CASSEQAYEQYF
>TRBV4-2|TRBJ2-1|NA
CASSQGGSQRNEQFF
>TRBV7-9|TRBJ2-3|NA
CASSSHTGGRTDTQYF
>TRBV9|TRBJ2-3|NA
CASSVGQATDTQYF
>TRBV5-8|TRBJ2-2|NA
CASCLRENTGELFF
>TRBV19|TRBJ1-5|NA
CASTATGLHQPQHF
>TRBV7-3|TRBJ1-1|NA
CASSFDVNTEAFF
>TRBV6-5|TRBJ2-6|NA
CASSYSGGVGANVLTF